The clone carrying this T cell receptor (beta chain) was counted once. Its antigen is unknown. Patients underwent thyroid surgery, and none had received any treatment before it. The record originates from a study of metastatic and nonmetastatic thyroid tumors. Across the whole study: Malignant thyroid and benign thyroid patients provided blood and tumor or nodule tissue whose repertoires were compared.

V lost 6 bases to trimming and J lost 0 bases; unmatched junction nucleotides: 4. The germline V gene encodes CDR1 SGHDN and CDR2 FVKESK. The CDR3 runs to 14 residues. Regarding the study as a whole: Benign nodules reportedly had significantly lower TCR beta diversity than malignant thyroid tumors in blood and tumor.

Study processing details: A distant-metastasis classifier for papillary thyroid cancer was built using CDR3 differences across clinicopathological groups. TCRdb redid the clone calls on the PCR reads using MiXCR. The V and J calls, along with clone size, are taken from TCRdb and not from the paper's own processing. Of about 59,000 clones listed, 30% are singletons. This TCR derives from a female donor with papillary thyroid cancer or a benign thyroid nodule (not recorded which). Some clones in this sample may be carry-over from other donors' samples. The chain carries TRBV14 and TRBJ2-7; TRBD1 matches at 8 bases. The sample comprised blood. CDR3 nucleotide sequence: TGTGCCAGCAGAAAAACAGGGGGCTCCTACGAGCAGTACTTC. Residues: CASRKTGGSYEQYF.